The text below deals with one T cell receptor (beta chain). As handled by the study authors: Reference gene primer amplification yielded estimated nucleated cell counts. TCRdb keeps only in-frame clones here, not all; method: immunoSEQ multiplex PCR. For V, J and clone size, that table is used; D and trimming come from the DNA. The sample holds 230,000 or so clones, 70% to 90% seen once. Participant age was roughly 18 to 95 years, and participants resided in fewer than 25 US areas. The study recruited exposed participants who had met a COVID-19 case within 2 weeks before entry. The record originates from a study of blood T cell repertoires in COVID-19. The overall study: PBMCs, B-cell-depleted T cells, or T cells provided the cDNA or gDNA that made up the material.

Looked up from germline, CDR1 is MNHNY and CDR2 is SVGAGI (reference sequence). The CDR3 runs to 15 residues. The germline V and J ends were trimmed by 6 bases and 2 bases, with 13 bases remaining between them. The receptor was derived from a woman between 50 and 59 years old who had been exposed to COVID-19. V and J are TRBV6-6 and TRBJ2-2, with D perhaps matching TRBD1 (6 bases). Sequenced sample: PBMCs or T cells enriched from blood (not recorded which). The CDR3 nucleotides read TGTGCCAGCAGAGCTTCAGGGGTAAACACCGGGGAGCTGTTTTTT. It specifies CASRASGVNTGELFF.